This T cell receptor beta chain was obtained from a study of cytomegalovirus exposure and HLA in healthy donors. The CDR3 length is 15 residues. Trimming removed 0 bases from V and 1 base from J, with 9 bases in between. CDR1 and CDR2 (germline): SEHNR, FQNEAQ (reference sequence). PCR amplification relied on 60 Vbeta primers (plus 13 Jbeta primers). Sequenced by immunoSEQ multiplex PCR; TCRdb stores in-frame clones only, minus some. Of some 170,000 clones in the sample, roughly 79% were seen once. The chain combines TRBV7-9 with TRBJ2-5; a weak D match, TRBD2 (5 bases). This receptor was obtained from a woman between 18 and 30 years old in good health and CMV-seropositive. Sequenced input: PBMCs. This CDR3 is CASSLAGVPQETQYF. DNA for the CDR3: TGTGCCAGCAGCTTAGCCGGGGTGCCCCAAGAGACCCAGTACTTC.